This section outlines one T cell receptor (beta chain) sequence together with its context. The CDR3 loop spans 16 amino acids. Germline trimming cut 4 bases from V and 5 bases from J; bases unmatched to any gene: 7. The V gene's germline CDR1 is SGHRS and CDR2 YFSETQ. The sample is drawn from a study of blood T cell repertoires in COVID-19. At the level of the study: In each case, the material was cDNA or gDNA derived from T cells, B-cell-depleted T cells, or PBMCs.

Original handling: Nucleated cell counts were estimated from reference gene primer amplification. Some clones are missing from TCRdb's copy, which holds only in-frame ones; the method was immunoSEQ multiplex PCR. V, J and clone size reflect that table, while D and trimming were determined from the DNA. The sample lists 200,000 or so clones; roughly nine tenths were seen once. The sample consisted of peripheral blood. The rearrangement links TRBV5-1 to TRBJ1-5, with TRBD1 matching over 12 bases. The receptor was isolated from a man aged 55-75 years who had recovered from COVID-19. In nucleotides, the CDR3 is TGCGCCAGCAGCGAGGGACAGGGGGCCGGGTATCAGCCCCAGCATTTT. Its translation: CASSEGQGAGYQPQHF. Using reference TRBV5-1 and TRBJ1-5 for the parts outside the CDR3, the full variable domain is KAGVTQTPRYLIKTRGQQVTLSCSPISGHRSVSWYQQTPGQGLQFLFEYFSETQRNKGNFPGRFSGRQFSNSRSEMNVSTLELGDSALYLCASSEGQGAGYQPQHFGDGTRLSIL.